This TCR beta chain came from a study of identical twins. General study results and limits: Researchers reported weaker excess twin sharing in beta out-of-frame sequences.

The CDR3 is made up of 13 amino acids. J lost 6 bases, V lost 8 bases, and 5 bases had no gene match. Germline CDR1 and CDR2: SGHAT and FQNNGV. Using its own MiXCR run on the 5' RACE reads, TCRdb lists one record per CDR3 protein. The sample consists of around 1.7 million distinct CDR3 sequences, under 35% of them appearing once. Concerning this clonotype itself: Its matching antigen is unknown.

Sequenced input: cord blood. This chain uses TRBV11-2 with TRBJ2-2; 8 bases are shared with TRBD1. This TCR was recovered from a newborn girl in good health. CDR3 coding DNA: TGTGCCAGCCGACAGGGGAGCGCCGGGGAGCTGTTTTTT. Translated: CASRQGSAGELFF.